The 30 T cell receptor beta chains presented below share a single source sample, sequenced in a study of early T cells in non-severe SARS-CoV-2 infection. TCRdb recomputed calls from the 5' RACE reads with MiXCR, one row per CDR3 protein. This table has about 130,000 distinct CDR3 sequences, approximately 15% appearing once. Sequencing was done on a sample of whole blood. All receptors derive from an adult who was a healthcare worker with PCR-confirmed SARS-CoV-2 infection or an uninfected control (not recorded which).

The table lists this clonotype with a few counts. The rearrangement links TRBV20-1 to TRBJ2-3; TRBD2 aligns across 8 bases. Germline lookup yields CDR1 DFQATT and CDR2 SNEGSKA (reference sequence). V trimming: 5 bases; J trimming: 1 base; junction bases outside the gene matches: 8. The CDR3 is made up of 15 amino acids. CDR3 protein: CSAPRAGARTDTQYF. The CDR3 coding sequence is TGCAGTGCTCCCCGAGCGGGGGCCCGCACAGATACGCAGTATTTT.

This clonotype has more than one count but fewer than ten. This chain uses TRBV12-3 or TRBV12-4 with TRBJ1-4; possibly TRBD1 for D (5 bases). The length of the CDR3 is 14 residues. V lost 6 bases and J 8 bases, leaving 16 bases between the germline ends. The CDR3 DNA is TGTGCCAGCAGCCCCAGGGAGGTAGGGGAAAAACTGTTTTTT. Translating it yields CASSPREVGEKLFF.

The V call is TRBV6-1, the J call TRBJ1-6, with 7 bases lining up with TRBD1. This CDR3 comprises 13 residues. V lost 6 bases to trimming and J lost 11 bases; unmatched junction nucleotides: 7. Looked up from germline, CDR1 is MNHNS and CDR2 is SASEGT. This CDR3 is CASSNRGLTPLHF. The CDR3 nucleotides read TGTGCCAGCAGCAACAGGGGATTGACACCCCTCCACTTT.

This rearrangement joins TRBV2 to TRBJ1-1; D uncertain. The CDR3 runs to 15 residues. V was pared by 3 bases and J by 1 base, with 12 bases between. Germline CDR1 SNHLY, CDR2 FYNNEI. In DNA, the CDR3 is TGTGCCAGCAGTGAGTCCGGCGGGCAGAACACTGAAGCTTTCTTT. This gives the protein CASSESGGQNTEAFF.

This clonotype was detected only a few times. The chain recombines TRBV5-1 with TRBJ2-3; D possibly corresponds to TRBD1 (6 bases). The CDR3 runs 13 residues. CDR1 is SGHRS, CDR2 YFSETQ, per germline. Between the trimmed V and J ends, which lost 7 bases and 3 bases, there was a span of 12 bases. DNA for the CDR3: TGCGCCAGCGGCACAGGGCCGACAGATACGCAGTATTTT. This encodes CASGTGPTDTQYF.

The chain uses TRBV7-6 and TRBJ2-5; D is undetermined. Trimming took 0 bases from V and 2 from J, leaving 10 bases between them. The V gene's germline CDR1 is SGHVS and CDR2 FNYEAQ. The CDR3 is 15 amino acids. The CDR3 DNA is TGTGCCAGCAGCTTAGCCCCTTCTGATCAAGAGACCCAGTACTTC. It is translated as CASSLAPSDQETQYF.

This sequence joins TRBV3-1 and TRBJ2-1, with 8 nucleotides matching TRBD1. Unmatched junction bases numbered 8, after V lost 1 base and J lost 9 bases. CDR1 and CDR2 from the germline V gene are LGHDT and YNNKEL (reference sequence). There are 15 residues in the CDR3. CDR3: CASSQGHSGGPEQFF. The CDR3 bases are TGTGCCAGCAGCCAAGGGCATTCAGGGGGCCCTGAGCAGTTCTTC.

This clonotype has only a few counts. The genes are TRBV5-4 and TRBJ2-2, with D maybe TRBD1 (5 bases). This CDR3 has 12 residues. The germline V gene has CDR1 SGHNT and CDR2 YYREEE (reference sequence). V shed 4 bases and J shed 8 bases, with 9 bases lying between them. In DNA form, the CDR3 reads TGTGCCAGCAGCATAGACAGTGGGGAGCTGTTTTTT. Translated: CASSIDSGELFF. Using reference TRBV5-4 and TRBJ2-2 for the parts outside the CDR3, the full variable domain is ETGVTQSPTHLIKTRGQQVTLRCSSQSGHNTVSWYQQALGQGPQFIFQYYREEENGRGNFPPRFSGLQFPNYSSELNVNALELDDSALYLCASSIDSGELFFGEGSRLTVL.

The table lists this clonotype with a few counts. The genes are TRBV5-5 and TRBJ2-5; D is possibly TRBD1 (6 bases). Per germline, CDR1 SGHKS and CDR2 YYEKEE (reference sequence). Trimming cost V 4 bases and J 7 bases, with 14 bases left between them. The CDR3 consists of 13 residues. The CDR3 region is CASSLDSGWTQYF. CDR3 coding DNA: TGTGCCAGCAGCCTGGACAGCGGATGGACCCAGTACTTC.

The table lists this clonotype with a few counts. The chain has TRBV12-3 or TRBV12-4 and TRBJ1-5; D not certain. Deletions cut 7 bases from V and 5 bases from J, with 9 bases between. This CDR3 has 12 amino acids. CDR3 region: CASIGRDQPQHF. The CDR3 coding sequence is TGTGCCAGCATCGGGAGGGATCAGCCCCAGCATTTT.

This clonotype occurred a few times. This chain joins TRBV3-1 and TRBJ1-5; no clear D. With 5 bases removed from V and 10 bases from J, the gap between germline ends came to 15 bases. From germline, CDR1 is LGHDT and CDR2 YNNKEL (reference sequence). This CDR3 has 13 residues. DNA of the CDR3: TGTGCCAGCAGCGTCGGACGTTTGGGACCCCAGCATTTT. This codes for CASSVGRLGPQHF.

This rearrangement joins TRBV4-1 to TRBJ2-5, with 8 bases identical to TRBD1. Germline CDR1 reads MGHRA; CDR2 reads YSYEKL. The V and J ends lost 3 bases and 2 bases, in that order; junction bases with no gene match: 5. The CDR3 loop spans 15 amino acids. As DNA, the CDR3 is TGCGCCAGCAGCCAGACAGGGGTTGGGCAAGAGACCCAGTACTTC. Translating it yields CASSQTGVGQETQYF.

The CDR3: CASGLVQGRGAGELFF. The CDR3 region has the DNA TGTGCTAGTGGTTTGGTACAAGGGCGAGGGGCCGGGGAGCTGTTTTTT. The chain links TRBV12-5 to TRBJ2-2, with D perhaps assigned TRBD1 or TRBD2 (5 bases each). CDR1 and CDR2 (germline): LGHNT, FRNRAP. The CDR3 is 16 residues long. The V end was cut by 0 bases, the J end by 6 bases, with 14 bases between.

This clonotype occurred a few times. Here the CDR3 reads CASSFDRGYNNEQFF. In DNA form, the CDR3 reads TGTGCCAGCAGTTTCGACAGGGGTTACAACAATGAGCAGTTCTTC. The chain employs TRBV12-3 or TRBV12-4 and TRBJ2-1; 8 nucleotides agree with TRBD1. V lost 3 bases, J lost 5 bases, and 6 bases stayed unmatched. The CDR3 contains 15 residues.

This clonotype was seen more than once but under ten times. The chain uses TRBV4-2 and TRBJ2-1; possible D gene TRBD2, 5 bases. This CDR3 has 14 residues. The germline gives CDR1 LGHNA, CDR2 YNFKEQ. Trimming shortened V by 0 bases and J by 7 bases, and 10 bases separated the two germline ends. CDR3 region: CASSQDRRKNEQFF. Written as DNA, the CDR3 is TGTGCCAGCAGCCAAGATCGGAGGAAGAATGAGCAGTTCTTC.

This clonotype was seen ten or more times. The V gene is TRBV24-1, the J gene TRBJ2-2; D is undetermined. V lost 2 bases and J lost 5, with 5 bases in between. Per the germline V gene, CDR1 is KGHDR and CDR2 is SFDVKD. The CDR3 loop spans 13 amino acids. The CDR3 here is CATSDSRTGELFF. CDR3 in DNA: TGTGCCACCAGTGATTCGCGAACCGGGGAGCTGTTTTTT.

This clonotype was recorded a few times. The chain carries TRBV20-1 and TRBJ2-5; D is undetermined. The CDR3 has 12 residues. The germline CDR1 and CDR2 sequences are DFQATT and SNEGSKA (reference sequence). This CDR3 reads CSTMAEQETQYF. The CDR3 nucleotides are TGCAGCACTATGGCGGAGCAAGAGACCCAGTACTTC.

This clonotype was counted between two and nine times. The chain employs TRBV7-9 and TRBJ1-3; TRBD1 might be the D (5 bases). Germline V gene data show CDR1 as SEHNR and CDR2 as FQNEAQ (reference sequence). The CDR3 sequence is 13 residues long. The V end lost 5 bases, the J end lost 5 bases, and 10 bases lay between the germline ends. The CDR3 region is CASSPDRRNTIYF. CDR3 nucleotides: TGTGCCAGCAGCCCCGACAGAAGAAACACCATATATTTT. Looking up the rest from reference TRBV7-9 and TRBJ1-3 gives the full variable domain: DTGVSQNPRHKITKRGQNVTFRCDPISEHNRLYWYRQTLGQGPEFLTYFQNEAQLEKSRLLSDRFSAERPKGSFSTLEIQRTEQGDSAMYLCASSPDRRNTIYFGEGSWLTVV.

In nucleotides, the CDR3 is TGCGCCAGCAGCCAAGCTCGACTAGGGCGGGGTGAGCAGTTCTTC. Translating it yields CASSQARLGRGEQFF. The chain combines TRBV4-1 with TRBJ2-1; D perhaps matches TRBD2 (6 bases). V lost 1 base, J lost 9 bases, and 16 bases lay in between. Germline V CDR1 and CDR2: MGHRA, YSYEKL. The CDR3 is 15 residues long.

V usage is TRBV7-9 and J usage is TRBJ2-5; D tentatively reads TRBD1 or TRBD2 (5 bases each). Deletions cut 5 bases from V and 4 bases from J, with 8 bases between. CDR3 length: 12 amino acids. Germline CDR1 is SEHNR and CDR2 is FQNEAQ (reference sequence). CDR3 nucleotide sequence: TGTGCCAGCAGCGCTGGGGGAGAGACCCAGTACTTC. Protein sequence: CASSAGGETQYF.

This clonotype came up many times. CDR3 in DNA: TGCGCCAGCACCCCAGCGGGGGGGAGCAATGAGCAGTTCTTC. It is translated as CASTPAGGSNEQFF. The chain links TRBV5-1 to TRBJ2-1; 10 nucleotides align to TRBD2. Germline lookup yields CDR1 SGHRS and CDR2 YFSETQ. The CDR3 spans 14 residues. V was pared by 6 bases and J by 6 bases, with 6 bases of the junction left unmatched.

The chain employs TRBV12-3 or TRBV12-4 and TRBJ2-7; the D call may be TRBD1 or TRBD2 (5 bases each). Trimming left V 4 bases short and J 3 bases short, with 13 bases between. CDR3 length: 14 residues. In DNA, the CDR3 is TGTGCCAGCAGTTCGGTCGCAGGGAGCTACGAGCAGTACTTC. It specifies CASSSVAGSYEQYF.

J is TRBJ2-4 and V is TRBV20-1; TRBD1 or TRBD2 may be the D gene (5 bases each). The germline V gene has CDR1 DFQATT and CDR2 SNEGSKA (reference sequence). V lost 3 bases, J lost 5 bases, and 14 bases lay in between. CDR3 size: 14 residues. The CDR3 protein is CSARSSGTQNIQYF. CDR3 sequence (DNA): TGCAGTGCTAGGTCCTCCGGGACCCAAAACATTCAGTACTTC.

This chain joins TRBV4-1 and TRBJ1-5, with unresolved D. V was pared by 4 bases and J by 2 bases, with 24 bases between. The CDR3 loop spans 19 amino acids. CDR1 MGHRA and CDR2 YSYEKL come from the germline V gene. This CDR3 is CASSPLSAGGSLGNQPQHF. Here the CDR3 DNA reads TGCGCCAGCAGCCCCCTTTCCGCCGGCGGAAGTTTAGGCAATCAGCCCCAGCATTTT.

This clonotype has only a few counts. This sequence joins TRBV6-5 and TRBJ1-1; no clear D. CDR1 MNHEY and CDR2 SVGAGI come from the germline V gene. V lost 4 bases and J lost 8, with 8 bases in between. The CDR3 length is 11 residues. CDR3 region: CASSWANEAFF. In nucleotides, the CDR3 is TGTGCCAGCAGTTGGGCTAACGAAGCTTTCTTT.

This clonotype was counted only a few times. The chain joins TRBV12-3 or TRBV12-4 to TRBJ1-2; 7 nucleotides line up with TRBD1. Germline trimming cut 1 base from V and 6 bases from J; bases unmatched to any gene: 5. The CDR3 runs 14 residues. The CDR3 sequence: CASSLEGAGDGYTF. The CDR3 region has the DNA TGTGCCAGCAGTTTAGAGGGGGCCGGAGATGGCTACACCTTC.

The chain uses TRBV7-6 and TRBJ1-3; D unresolved. The CDR3 has 16 residues. Germline CDR1 is SGHVS and CDR2 is FNYEAQ. V was shortened by 0 bases and J by 0 bases, with 9 bases between the two germline ends. CDR3 residues: CASSLASHPSGNTIYF. CDR3 bases: TGTGCCAGCAGCTTAGCTTCGCATCCCTCTGGAAACACCATATATTTT.

This chain links TRBV12-3 or TRBV12-4 with TRBJ2-3; D is perhaps TRBD1 (6 bases). The CDR3 extends over 15 amino acids. Trimming shortened V by 0 bases and J by 5 bases, and 12 bases separated the two germline ends. CDR3 in DNA: TGTGCCAGCAGTTTAGCGCTGGGGGCCGGAGATACGCAGTATTTT. As protein: CASSLALGAGDTQYF.

This CDR3 is CSARDGRDGSTEAFF. As DNA, the CDR3 is TGCAGTGCTAGAGATGGGAGGGATGGTAGCACTGAAGCTTTCTTT. The chain uses TRBV20-1 and TRBJ1-1, with D unclear. Germline V lookup: CDR1 DFQATT, CDR2 SNEGSKA (reference sequence). V lost 0 bases, J lost 4 bases, and 15 bases lay in between. The CDR3 length is 15 residues.

Only a few counts were recorded for this clonotype. The DNA of the CDR3 is TGCAGCGTTGAGGGAGTCCCGAACACCGGGGAGCTGTTTTTT. Translating it yields CSVEGVPNTGELFF. This chain connects TRBV29-1 to TRBJ2-2, with D possibly TRBD2 on 5 matching bases. The CDR3 has 14 residues. The germline V and J ends were trimmed by 3 bases and 0 bases, with 8 bases remaining between them. CDR1 and CDR2 (germline): SQVTM, ANQGSEA.